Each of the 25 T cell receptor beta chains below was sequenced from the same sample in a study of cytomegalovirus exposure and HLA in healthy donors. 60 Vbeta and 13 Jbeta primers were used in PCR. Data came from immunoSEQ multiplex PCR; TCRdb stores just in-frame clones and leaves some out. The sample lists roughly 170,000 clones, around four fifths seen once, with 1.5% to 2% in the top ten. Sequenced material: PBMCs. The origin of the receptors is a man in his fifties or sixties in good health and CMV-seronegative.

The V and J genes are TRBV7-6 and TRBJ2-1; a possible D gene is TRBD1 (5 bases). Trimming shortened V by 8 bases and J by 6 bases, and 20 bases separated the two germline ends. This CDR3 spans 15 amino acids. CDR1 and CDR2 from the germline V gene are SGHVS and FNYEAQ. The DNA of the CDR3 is TGTGCCAGCGCTCTAATTAGGGGTTCCGGCAATGAGCAGTTCTTC. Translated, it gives CASALIRGSGNEQFF.

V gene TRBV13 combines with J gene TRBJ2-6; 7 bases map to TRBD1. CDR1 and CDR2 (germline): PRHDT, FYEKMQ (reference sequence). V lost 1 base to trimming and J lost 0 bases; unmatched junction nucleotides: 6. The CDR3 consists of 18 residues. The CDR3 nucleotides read TGTGCCAGCAGCTTAGACAGGGGCTCGGACTCTGGGGCCAACGTCCTGACTTTC. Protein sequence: CASSLDRGSDSGANVLTF.

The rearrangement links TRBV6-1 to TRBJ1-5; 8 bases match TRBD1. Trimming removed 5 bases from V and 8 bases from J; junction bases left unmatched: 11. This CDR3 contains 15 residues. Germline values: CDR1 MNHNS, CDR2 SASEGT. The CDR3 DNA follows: TGTGCCAGCAGTCCCCTTGGACAGGGAAGCGAGCCCCAGCATTTT. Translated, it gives CASSPLGQGSEPQHF.

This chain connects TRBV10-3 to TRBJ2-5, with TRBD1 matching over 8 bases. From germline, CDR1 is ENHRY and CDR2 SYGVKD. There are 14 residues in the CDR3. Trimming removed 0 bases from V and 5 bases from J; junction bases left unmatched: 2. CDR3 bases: TGTGCCATCAGTGAGTCGACAGGGGAGGAGACCCAGTACTTC. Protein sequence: CAISESTGEETQYF.

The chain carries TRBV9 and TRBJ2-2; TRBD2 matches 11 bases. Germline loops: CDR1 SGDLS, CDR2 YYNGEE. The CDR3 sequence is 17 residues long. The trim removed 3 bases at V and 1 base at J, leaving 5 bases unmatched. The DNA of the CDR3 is TGTGCCAGCAGCGCTACTAGCGGGAGAGTGAACACCGGGGAGCTGTTTTTT. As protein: CASSATSGRVNTGELFF.

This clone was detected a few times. The chain's CDR3 is CASSVRQGGTGELFF. The CDR3 region has the DNA TGTGCCAGCAGCGTAAGACAGGGCGGCACCGGGGAGCTGTTTTTT. The chain is built from TRBV9 and TRBJ2-2; 7 bases fit TRBD1. Trimming removed 1 base from V and 4 bases from J; junction bases left unmatched: 4. Germline CDR1 is SGDLS and CDR2 is YYNGEE. The CDR3 covers 15 residues.

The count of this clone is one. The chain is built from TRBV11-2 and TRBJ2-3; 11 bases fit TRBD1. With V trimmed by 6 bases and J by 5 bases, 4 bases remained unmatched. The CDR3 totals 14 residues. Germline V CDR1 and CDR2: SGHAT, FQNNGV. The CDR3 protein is CASSGQGAIDTQYF. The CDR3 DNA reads TGTGCCAGCAGTGGACAGGGGGCAATAGATACGCAGTATTTT.

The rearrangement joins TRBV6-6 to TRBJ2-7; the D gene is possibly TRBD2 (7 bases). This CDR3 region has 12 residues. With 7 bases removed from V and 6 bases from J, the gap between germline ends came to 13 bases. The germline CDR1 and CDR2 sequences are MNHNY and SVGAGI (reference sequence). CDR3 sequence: CASTPGGPEQYF. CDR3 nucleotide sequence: TGTGCCAGCACCCCCGGGGGGCCCGAGCAGTACTTC.

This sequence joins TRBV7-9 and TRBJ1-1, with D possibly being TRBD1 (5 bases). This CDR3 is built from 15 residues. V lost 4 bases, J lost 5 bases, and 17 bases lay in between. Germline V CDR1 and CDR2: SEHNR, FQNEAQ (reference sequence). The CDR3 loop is CASSSGTPTATEAFF. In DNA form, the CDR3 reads TGTGCCAGCAGCTCGGGGACTCCCACGGCGACTGAAGCTTTCTTT.

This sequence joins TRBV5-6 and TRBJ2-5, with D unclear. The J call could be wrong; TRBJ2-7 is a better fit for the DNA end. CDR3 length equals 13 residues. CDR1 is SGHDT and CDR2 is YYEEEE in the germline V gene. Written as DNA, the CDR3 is TGTGCCAGCAGCTTGAGAGGAACCTACGAGCAGTACTTC. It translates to CASSLRGTYEQYF.

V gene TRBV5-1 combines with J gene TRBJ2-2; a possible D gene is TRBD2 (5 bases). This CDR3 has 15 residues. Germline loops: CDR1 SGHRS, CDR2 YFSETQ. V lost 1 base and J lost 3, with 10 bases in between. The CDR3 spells CASSLRRRDTGELFF. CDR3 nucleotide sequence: TGCGCCAGCAGCTTGCGGAGGCGAGACACCGGGGAGCTGTTTTTT.

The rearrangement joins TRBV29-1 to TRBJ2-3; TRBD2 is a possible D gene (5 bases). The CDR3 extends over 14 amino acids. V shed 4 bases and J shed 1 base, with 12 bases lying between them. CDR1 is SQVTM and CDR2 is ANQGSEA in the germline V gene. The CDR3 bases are TGCAGCGTTGCGAAGAGGGATGGCACAGATACGCAGTATTTT. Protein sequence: CSVAKRDGTDTQYF.

The CDR3 coding sequence is TGTGCCAGCAGGAACAGGGAGACCCAGTACTTC. It is translated as CASRNRETQYF. This sequence joins TRBV6-4 and TRBJ2-5; possible D gene TRBD1, 5 bases. CDR1 and CDR2 (germline): MRHNA, SNTAGT. The CDR3 loop spans 11 amino acids. Trimming removed 6 bases at V and 5 bases at J, with 7 bases between.

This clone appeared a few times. In nucleotides, the CDR3 is TGTGCCAGCAGTCCGACAAGGACTAATGAAAAACTGTTTTTT. Translating gives CASSPTRTNEKLFF. V gene TRBV2 combines with J gene TRBJ1-4, with D unresolved. Germline V lookup: CDR1 SNHLY, CDR2 FYNNEI. This CDR3 is built from 14 residues. Trimming stripped 5 bases from V and 2 bases from J, with 9 bases between.

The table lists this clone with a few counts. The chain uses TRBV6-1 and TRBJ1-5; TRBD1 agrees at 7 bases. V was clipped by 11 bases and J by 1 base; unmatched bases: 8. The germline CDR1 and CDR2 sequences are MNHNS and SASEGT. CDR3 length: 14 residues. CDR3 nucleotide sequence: TGTGCCCGCAAGGGACAGCAAAGCAATCAGCCCCAGCATTTT. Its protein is CARKGQQSNQPQHF.

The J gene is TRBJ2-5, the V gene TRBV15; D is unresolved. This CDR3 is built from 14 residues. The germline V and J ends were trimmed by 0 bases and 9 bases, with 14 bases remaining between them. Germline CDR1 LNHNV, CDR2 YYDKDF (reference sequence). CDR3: CATSRDPDSRAQYF. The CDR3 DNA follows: TGTGCCACCAGCAGAGACCCTGATTCACGGGCCCAGTACTTC.

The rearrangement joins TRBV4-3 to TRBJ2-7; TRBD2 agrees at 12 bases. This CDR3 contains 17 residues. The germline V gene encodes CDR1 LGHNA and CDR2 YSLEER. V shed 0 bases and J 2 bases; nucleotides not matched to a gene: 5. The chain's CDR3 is CASSQDLASGRAYEQYF. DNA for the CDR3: TGCGCCAGCAGCCAAGATTTGGCTAGCGGGAGGGCCTACGAGCAGTACTTC.

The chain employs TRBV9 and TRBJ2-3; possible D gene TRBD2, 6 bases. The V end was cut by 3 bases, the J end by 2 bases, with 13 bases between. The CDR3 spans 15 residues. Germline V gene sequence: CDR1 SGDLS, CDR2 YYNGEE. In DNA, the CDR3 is TGTGCCAGCAGCGCGGACTATTCTACCACAGATACGCAGTATTTT. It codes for CASSADYSTTDTQYF.

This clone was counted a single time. The CDR3 bases are TGTGCCAGCTCCAAACGGGAGGGTGAGTCCTACGAGCAGTACTTC. Translated, it gives CASSKREGESYEQYF. The chain couples TRBV18 to TRBJ2-7; 8 bases match TRBD2. The CDR3 is made up of 15 amino acids. The germline gives CDR1 KGHSH, CDR2 LQKENI. Trimming cost V 6 bases and J 1 base; bases outside gene matches: 8.

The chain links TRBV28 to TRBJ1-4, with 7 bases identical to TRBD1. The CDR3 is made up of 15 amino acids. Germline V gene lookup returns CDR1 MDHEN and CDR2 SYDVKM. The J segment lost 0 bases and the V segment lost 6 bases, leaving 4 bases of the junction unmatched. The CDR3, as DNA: TGTGCCAGCAGCTCCCAGGGGGCAACTAATGAAAAACTGTTTTTT. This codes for CASSSQGATNEKLFF.

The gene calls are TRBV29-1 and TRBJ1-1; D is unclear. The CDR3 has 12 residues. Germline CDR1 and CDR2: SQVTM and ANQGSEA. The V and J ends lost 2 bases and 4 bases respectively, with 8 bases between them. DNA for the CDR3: TGCAGCGTTGAATCCCAGGTCACTGAAGCTTTCTTT. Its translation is CSVESQVTEAFF. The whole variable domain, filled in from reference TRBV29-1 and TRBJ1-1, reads SAVISQKPSRDICQRGTSLTIQCQVDSQVTMMFWYRQQPGQSLTLIATANQGSEATYESGFVIDKFPISRPNLTFSTLTVSNMSPEDSSIYLCSVESQVTEAFFGQGTRLTVV.

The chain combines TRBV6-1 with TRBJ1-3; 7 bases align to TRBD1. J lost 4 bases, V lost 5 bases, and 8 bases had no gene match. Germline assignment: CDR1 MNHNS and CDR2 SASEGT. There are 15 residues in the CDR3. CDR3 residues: CASSPTGWEGNTIYF. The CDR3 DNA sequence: TGTGCCAGCAGTCCGACAGGGTGGGAAGGAAACACCATATATTTT.

The CDR3 DNA reads as TGTGCCAGCAGTTACTCGAAAGCGGGAAAAGAGACCCAGTACTTC. Protein: CASSYSKAGKETQYF. The chain joins TRBV6-5 to TRBJ2-5; 7 bases fit TRBD2. V lost 0 bases and J lost 3; bases outside the gene matches: 4. Germline CDR1 is MNHEY and CDR2 is SVGAGI. The CDR3 extends over 15 amino acids.

The CDR3 DNA follows: TGTGCCAGCTCACCCCAGGCGGCTGAGGGTGGCTACACCTTC. Translating gives CASSPQAAEGGYTF. This sequence joins TRBV18 and TRBJ1-2; D call uncertain. Looked up from germline, CDR1 is KGHSH and CDR2 is LQKENI. V lost 3 bases and J lost 7, with 15 bases in between. This CDR3 has 14 residues.

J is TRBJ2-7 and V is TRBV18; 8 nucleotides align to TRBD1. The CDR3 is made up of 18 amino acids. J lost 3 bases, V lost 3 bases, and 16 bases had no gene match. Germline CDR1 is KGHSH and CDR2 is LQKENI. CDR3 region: CASSPLASGGAKNYEQYF. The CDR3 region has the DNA TGTGCCAGCTCACCTCTCGCCTCAGGGGGCGCGAAGAACTACGAGCAGTACTTC.